A single sample gave rise to the 22 T cell receptor beta chains below, sequenced in a study of T cells in localized non-small cell lung cancer. Profiled with immunoSEQ multiplex PCR; TCRdb holds only in-frame clones, not every one. The sample lists around 41,000 clones; about 85% were seen once. Sequenced material: peripheral blood, taken before any cancer treatment. These receptors were taken from a woman between 18 and 55 years old with stage III lung adenocarcinoma.

This chain links TRBV5-1 with TRBJ2-5; 12 nucleotides line up with TRBD2. CDR1 SGHRS and CDR2 YFSETQ come from the germline V gene. Losses at the gene ends were 0 bases for V and 3 bases for J; bases not matched to a gene: 3. The CDR3 consists of 16 residues. The CDR3 loop is CASSLAPSGGEETQYF. CDR3 nucleotides: TGCGCCAGCAGCTTGGCGCCTAGCGGGGGGGAAGAGACCCAGTACTTC.

This clone was detected only a few times. The V and J genes are TRBV2 and TRBJ1-2; 7 bases agree with TRBD1. The V gene's germline CDR1 is SNHLY and CDR2 FYNNEI. CDR3 size: 13 residues. Germline trimming cut 5 bases from V and 2 bases from J; bases unmatched to any gene: 2. The CDR3 protein is CASSPGQNYGYTF. CDR3 coding DNA: TGTGCCAGCAGTCCGGGACAGAACTATGGCTACACCTTC.

The rearrangement joins TRBV19 to TRBJ2-1; TRBD1 matches at 10 bases. CDR1 and CDR2 (germline): LNHDA, SQIVND (reference sequence). After removal of 7 bases from V and 6 bases from J, the junction contained 9 bases not matched to a gene. This CDR3 spans 15 amino acids. The chain's CDR3 is CASKGTGAKSNEQFF. CDR3 nucleotides: TGTGCCAGTAAGGGGACAGGGGCCAAAAGCAATGAGCAGTTCTTC.

The V gene is TRBV27, the J gene TRBJ2-3; 9 bases are a match to TRBD2. Germline V gene lookup returns CDR1 MNHEY and CDR2 SMNVEV (reference sequence). The CDR3 extends over 16 amino acids. Trimming at V came to 0 bases and at J to 6 bases, leaving 7 bases not matched to a gene. For the CDR3, the DNA is TGTGCCAGCAGTTTATCGCCGGCGGGGGGGCGGGATACGCAGTATTTT. Residues: CASSLSPAGGRDTQYF.

This chain connects TRBV5-8 to TRBJ1-4, with 9 bases aligning to TRBD1. Unmatched junction bases numbered 2, after V lost 2 bases and J lost 6 bases. Germline CDR1 and CDR2: SGHTS and YDEGEE. This CDR3 region has 14 residues. CDR3 in amino acids: CASSLGTGYEKLFF. DNA for the CDR3: TGTGCCAGCAGCTTAGGGACAGGGTATGAAAAACTGTTTTTT. Using reference TRBV5-8 and TRBJ1-4 for the parts outside the CDR3, the full variable domain is EAGVTQSPTHLIKTRGQQATLRCSPISGHTSVYWYQQALGLGLQFLLWYDEGEERNRGNFPPRFSGRQFPNYSSELNVNALELEDSALYLCASSLGTGYEKLFFGSGTQLSVL.

The chain is built from TRBV14 and TRBJ2-2; D possibly matches TRBD1 or TRBD2 (5 bases each). This CDR3 comprises 15 residues. Trimming removed 4 bases at V and 6 bases at J, with 15 bases between. Looked up from germline, CDR1 is SGHDN and CDR2 is FVKESK. The CDR3 reads CASSPIPGTAGELFF. The CDR3 DNA sequence: TGTGCCAGCAGCCCAATCCCAGGGACGGCCGGGGAGCTGTTTTTT.

This chain uses TRBV2 with TRBJ1-6, with a tentative D call TRBD1 (5 bases). The CDR3 is made up of 15 amino acids. Between the trimmed V and J ends, which lost 2 bases and 5 bases, there was a span of 10 bases. Germline CDR1 is SNHLY and CDR2 is FYNNEI. The CDR3 region has the DNA TGTGCCAGCAGTGAAAGGACAACGGATAATTCACCCCTCCACTTT. Its protein is CASSERTTDNSPLHF.

This rearrangement joins TRBV5-1 to TRBJ2-1; 10 bases match TRBD2. With V trimmed by 3 bases and J by 6 bases, 12 bases remained unmatched. The CDR3 length is 17 residues. Germline V gives CDR1 SGHRS, CDR2 YFSETQ. CDR3 DNA: TGCGCCAGCAGCTCTGGACTCAGCGGGGGGGTTGGCAATGAGCAGTTCTTC. As protein: CASSSGLSGGVGNEQFF. Based on the CDR3 plus reference TRBV5-1 and TRBJ2-1, the full variable domain is KAGVTQTPRYLIKTRGQQVTLSCSPISGHRSVSWYQQTPGQGLQFLFEYFSETQRNKGNFPGRFSGRQFSNSRSEMNVSTLELGDSALYLCASSSGLSGGVGNEQFFGPGTRLTVL.

The rearrangement joins TRBV19 to TRBJ2-7; D remains unclear. The germline gives CDR1 LNHDA, CDR2 SQIVND (reference sequence). The CDR3 covers 14 residues. Trimming removed 3 bases from V and 0 bases from J, with 9 bases in between. CDR3 loop: CASSIGQSSYEQYF. In DNA, the CDR3 is TGTGCCAGTAGTATTGGGCAGAGCTCCTACGAGCAGTACTTC.

This clone was counted only a few times. The CDR3 DNA follows: TGTGCCAGCAGCTTAGGAACTTATAGCAATCAGCCCCAGCATTTT. It encodes CASSLGTYSNQPQHF. The chain recombines TRBV7-9 with TRBJ1-5; no reliable D call. Germline V gene lookup returns CDR1 SEHNR and CDR2 FQNEAQ (reference sequence). Trimming took off 1 base at V and 0 bases at J, with 7 bases between the two ends. The CDR3 has 15 residues.

The chain couples TRBV7-2 to TRBJ1-1; maybe TRBD1 (5 bases). The CDR3 is 16 residues long. In germline, CDR1 is SGHTA, CDR2 FQGNSA. V was shortened by 1 base and J by 10 bases, with 22 bases between the two germline ends. The CDR3: CASSLVGSGRGRVAFF. DNA of the CDR3: TGTGCCAGCAGCTTAGTCGGGAGTGGGAGGGGCAGGGTAGCTTTCTTT.

The chain joins TRBV2 to TRBJ1-1; D is unclear. Trimming stripped 9 bases from V and 6 bases from J, with 17 bases between. CDR3 size: 13 residues. Germline lookup yields CDR1 SNHLY and CDR2 FYNNEI. The CDR3 nucleotides are TGTGCCAGTAATAAAGTCCCCGGCTCTGAAGCTTTCTTT. Its protein product is CASNKVPGSEAFF.

The chain employs TRBV27 and TRBJ2-5; D is uncertain. CDR3 length: 13 amino acids. Trimming took off 5 bases at V and 9 bases at J, with 16 bases between the two ends. Germline V gene lookup returns CDR1 MNHEY and CDR2 SMNVEV (reference sequence). The CDR3 loop is CASSPDRNLAQYF. The CDR3 DNA reads as TGTGCCAGCAGTCCCGATCGAAATTTGGCCCAGTACTTC.

V gene TRBV6-5 combines with J gene TRBJ2-6; 9 bases are a match to TRBD1. Germline V gene lookup returns CDR1 MNHEY and CDR2 SVGAGI. The CDR3 consists of 15 residues. J lost 2 bases, V lost 6 bases, and 2 bases had no gene match. CDR3 sequence (DNA): TGTGCCAGCAGCAGGACAGGGGCTGGGGCCAACGTCCTGACTTTC. Its protein product is CASSRTGAGANVLTF.

This chain uses TRBV5-6 with TRBJ2-1; TRBD2 matches at 9 bases. The V and J ends lost 0 bases and 10 bases, in that order; junction bases with no gene match: 5. CDR3 length: 14 residues. Germline V gene sequence: CDR1 SGHDT, CDR2 YYEEEE. CDR3 nucleotide sequence: TGTGCCAGCAGCTTGGAAGCGGGGGGCAAGGAGCAGTTCTTC. Its translation: CASSLEAGGKEQFF.

This chain uses TRBV2 with TRBJ2-3; D is uncertain. V lost 7 bases, J lost 0 bases, and 8 bases lay in between. Germline CDR1 SNHLY, CDR2 FYNNEI. The CDR3 spans 13 residues. The CDR3: CASTVGSTDTQYF. The CDR3 bases are TGTGCCAGCACGGTCGGTAGCACAGATACGCAGTATTTT.

The gene calls are TRBV12-5 and TRBJ2-3; D unresolved. The CDR3 runs 14 residues. Germline V gene sequence: CDR1 LGHNT, CDR2 FRNRAP. The V end was cut by 2 bases, the J end by 4 bases, with 10 bases between. The CDR3 loop reads CASGLFSTPDTQYF. As DNA, the CDR3 is TGTGCTAGTGGTTTGTTCTCGACTCCAGATACGCAGTATTTT. The whole variable domain, filled in from reference TRBV12-5 and TRBJ2-3, reads DARVTQTPRHKVTEMGQEVTMRCQPILGHNTVFWYRQTMMQGLELLAYFRNRAPLDDSGMPKDRFSAEMPDATLATLKIQPSEPRDSAVYFCASGLFSTPDTQYFGPGTRLTVL.

V and J are TRBV7-3 and TRBJ2-5; D is perhaps TRBD1 (5 bases). This CDR3 spans 13 amino acids. Germline CDR1 and CDR2: SGHTA and FQGTGA. V was cut by 5 bases and J by 5 bases, with 12 bases left in between. Here the CDR3 reads CASSPTATETQYF. Written as DNA, the CDR3 is TGTGCCAGCAGCCCGACAGCGACGGAGACCCAGTACTTC.

The CDR3 coding sequence is TGTGCCAGCAGCTTAGCTCCCTTGTCGGGACTTACCTACGAGCAGTACTTC. This gives the protein CASSLAPLSGLTYEQYF. The J gene is TRBJ2-7, the V gene TRBV7-6, with a possible D match to TRBD2 (6 bases). The germline V gene has CDR1 SGHVS and CDR2 FNYEAQ. Trimming took 0 bases from V and 2 from J, leaving 17 bases between them. This CDR3 has 17 amino acids.

This clone was found once. The CDR3 DNA is TGTGCCAGCACCACCCCGGTGGGGCGGGAGACCCAGTACTTC. Protein product: CASTTPVGRETQYF. This rearrangement joins TRBV5-6 to TRBJ2-5, with D possibly being TRBD1 (5 bases). Germline CDR1 reads SGHDT; CDR2 reads YYEEEE. The CDR3 has 14 amino acids. V shed 6 bases and J shed 5 bases, with 17 bases lying between them. Together with reference TRBV5-6 and TRBJ2-5, the CDR3 gives the full variable domain: DAGVTQSPTHLIKTRGQQVTLRCSPKSGHDTVSWYQQALGQGPQFIFQYYEEEERQRGNFPDRFSGHQFPNYSSELNVNALLLGDSALYLCASTTPVGRETQYFGPGTRLLVL.

V and J are TRBV18 and TRBJ1-1, with TRBD1 as a possible D gene (6 bases). V dropped 4 bases and J dropped 4 bases, with 16 bases sitting between them. The CDR3 sequence is 15 residues long. Looked up from germline, CDR1 is KGHSH and CDR2 is LQKENI. The CDR3 DNA reads as TGTGCCAGCTCACTCACCGGGGCACAGGGCACTGAAGCTTTCTTT. Protein: CASSLTGAQGTEAFF. The full variable domain, in which reference TRBV18 and TRBJ1-1 provide the parts outside the CDR3, is NAGVMQNPRHLVRRRGQEARLRCSPMKGHSHVYWYRQLPEEGLKFMVYLQKENIIDESGMPKERFSAEFPKEGPSILRIQQVVRGDSAAYFCASSLTGAQGTEAFFGQGTRLTVV.

This rearrangement joins TRBV4-1 to TRBJ2-3; the D gene is possibly TRBD2 (6 bases). The ends were cut back, 1 base at V and 9 bases at J, with 11 bases in the middle. Looked up from germline, CDR1 is MGHRA and CDR2 is YSYEKL. This CDR3 spans 13 amino acids. This CDR3 is CASSQAGVDTQYF. CDR3 nucleotide sequence: TGCGCCAGCAGCCAAGCGGGGGTTGACACGCAGTATTTT.